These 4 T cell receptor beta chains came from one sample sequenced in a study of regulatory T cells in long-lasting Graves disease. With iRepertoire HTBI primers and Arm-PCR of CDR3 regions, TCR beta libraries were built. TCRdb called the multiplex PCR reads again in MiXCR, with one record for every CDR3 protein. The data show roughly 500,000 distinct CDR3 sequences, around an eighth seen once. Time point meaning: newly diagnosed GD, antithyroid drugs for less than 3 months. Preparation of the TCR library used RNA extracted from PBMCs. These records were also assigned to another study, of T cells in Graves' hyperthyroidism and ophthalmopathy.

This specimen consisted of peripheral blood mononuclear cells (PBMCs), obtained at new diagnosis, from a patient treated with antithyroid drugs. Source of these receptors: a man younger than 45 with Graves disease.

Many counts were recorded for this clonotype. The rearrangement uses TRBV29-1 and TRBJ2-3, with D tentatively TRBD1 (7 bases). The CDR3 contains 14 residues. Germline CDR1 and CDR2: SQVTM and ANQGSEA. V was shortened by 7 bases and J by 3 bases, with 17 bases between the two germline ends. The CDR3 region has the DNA TGCAGCGGCAAGGAGGGGGCTTGGACAGATACGCAGTATTTT. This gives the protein CSGKEGAWTDTQYF.

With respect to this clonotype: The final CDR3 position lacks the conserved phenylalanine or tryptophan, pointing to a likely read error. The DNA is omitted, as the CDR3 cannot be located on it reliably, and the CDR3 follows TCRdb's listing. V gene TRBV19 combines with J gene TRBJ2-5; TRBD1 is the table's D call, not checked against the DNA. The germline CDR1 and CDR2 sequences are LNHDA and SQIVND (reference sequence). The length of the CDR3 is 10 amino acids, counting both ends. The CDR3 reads CASTLTAVLV.

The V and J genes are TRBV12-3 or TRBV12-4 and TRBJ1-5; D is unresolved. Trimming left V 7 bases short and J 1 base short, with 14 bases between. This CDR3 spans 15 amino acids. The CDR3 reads CASTPWMGSNQPQHF. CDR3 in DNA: TGTGCCAGCACCCCTTGGATGGGAAGCAATCAGCCCCAGCATTTT.

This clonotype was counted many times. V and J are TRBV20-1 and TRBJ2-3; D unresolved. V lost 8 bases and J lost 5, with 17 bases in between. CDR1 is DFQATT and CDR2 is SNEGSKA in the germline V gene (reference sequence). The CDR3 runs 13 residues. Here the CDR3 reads CSSKGRIGDTQYF. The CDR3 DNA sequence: TGCAGTTCAAAAGGACGGATTGGAGATACGCAGTATTTT.